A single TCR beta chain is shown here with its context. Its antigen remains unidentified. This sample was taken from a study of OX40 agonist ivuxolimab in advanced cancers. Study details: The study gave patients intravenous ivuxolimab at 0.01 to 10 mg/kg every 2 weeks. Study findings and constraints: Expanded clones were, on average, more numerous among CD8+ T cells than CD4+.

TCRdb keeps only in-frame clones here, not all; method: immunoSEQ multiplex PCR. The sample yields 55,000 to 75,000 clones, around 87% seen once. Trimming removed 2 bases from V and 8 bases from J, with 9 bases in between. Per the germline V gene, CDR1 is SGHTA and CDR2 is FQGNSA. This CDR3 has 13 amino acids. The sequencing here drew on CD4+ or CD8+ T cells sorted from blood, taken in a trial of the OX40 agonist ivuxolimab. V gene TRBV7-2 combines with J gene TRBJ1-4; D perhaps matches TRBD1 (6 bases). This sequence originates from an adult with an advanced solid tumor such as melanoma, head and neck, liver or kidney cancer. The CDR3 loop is CASSLRTDEKLFF. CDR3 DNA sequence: TGTGCCAGCAGCTTAAGGACAGACGAAAAACTGTTTTTT.